The clone carrying this T cell receptor beta chain was counted once. The sample comes from a study of blood T cell repertoires in COVID-19. Study-wide background: From the United States, Italy and Spain came samples of acute and convalescent COVID-19. In each case, the material was cDNA or gDNA derived from T cells, B-cell-depleted T cells, or PBMCs.

Original data processing: Estimates of nucleated cell counts were drawn from the amplification of reference gene primers. The protocol was immunoSEQ multiplex PCR, while the TCRdb copy is restricted to in-frame clones and leaves out a portion. V, J and clone size are taken as reported in that table, and D and trimming were inferred from the DNA itself. The table lists about 49,000 clones, 80% to 90% of them singletons. This CDR3 has 14 residues. CDR1 is SGDLS, CDR2 YYNGEE, per germline. V lost 4 bases to trimming and J lost 6 bases, with 16 bases between them. The gene calls are TRBV9 and TRBJ1-1, with D perhaps matching TRBD1 (6 bases). The sample taken for sequencing was peripheral blood. This sequence originates from a woman aged 60 to 75 with acute or convalescent COVID-19. For the CDR3, the DNA is TGTGCCAGCAGCCCAGGTCACAGGGTGTCTGAAGCTTTCTTT. It translates to CASSPGHRVSEAFF.